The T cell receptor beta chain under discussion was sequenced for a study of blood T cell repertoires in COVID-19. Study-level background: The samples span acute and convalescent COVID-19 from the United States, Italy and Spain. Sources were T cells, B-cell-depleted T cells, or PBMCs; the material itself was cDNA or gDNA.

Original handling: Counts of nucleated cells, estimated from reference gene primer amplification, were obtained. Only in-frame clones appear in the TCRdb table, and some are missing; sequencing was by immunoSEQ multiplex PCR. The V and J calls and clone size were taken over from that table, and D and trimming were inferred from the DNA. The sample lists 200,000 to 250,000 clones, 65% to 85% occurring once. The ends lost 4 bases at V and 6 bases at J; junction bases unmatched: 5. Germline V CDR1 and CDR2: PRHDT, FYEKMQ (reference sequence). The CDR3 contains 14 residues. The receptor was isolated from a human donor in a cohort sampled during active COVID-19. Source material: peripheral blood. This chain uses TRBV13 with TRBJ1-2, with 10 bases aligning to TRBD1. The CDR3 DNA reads TGTGCCAGCAGCTCGACAGGGGGCGTTCATGGCTACACCTTC. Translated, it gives CASSSTGGVHGYTF.